This T cell receptor beta chain comes out of a study of T cells in Graves' hyperthyroidism and ophthalmopathy (dated by TCRdb to the late 2010s). About the full investigation: Peripheral blood was sampled at the time of initial diagnosis, prior to any treatment. The 100 discovery patients were divided at random into training and test sets in a 7:3 ratio. An independent validation cohort of fewer than 20 hyperthyroidism patients and about 16 patients who later progressed to ophthalmopathy tested prospective prediction of ophthalmopathy. The paper describes TCR Vbeta CDR3 sequencing of 120 to 150 peripheral blood samples, made up of roughly 45 ophthalmopathy patients, over 70 hyperthyroidism patients and 17 progressor patients. After sampling, hyperthyroidism patients received methimazole starting at 30 mg daily, and ophthalmopathy patients received high-dose intravenous methylprednisolone. Thyroid tissue and blood T-cell repertoires from about six Graves' hyperthyroidism patients were also compared in the study. A discovery cohort of roughly 100 patients, about 43 with Graves' ophthalmopathy and 57 with stable Graves' hyperthyroidism, was used to find distinguishing TCR V-J signatures. Study-wide findings and limitations: In validation, progression to ophthalmopathy was predicted by the model with 70.59% sensitivity and roughly 76% specificity, a median of approximately 6.5 months before onset. Sample size was not statistically predetermined, and investigators were not blinded to group allocation. Ophthalmopathy was separated from stable hyperthyroidism by a 13 V-J signature model, with around 90% sensitivity and approximately 81% specificity obtained in cross-validation and 80%/75% obtained in testing. Most expanded thyroid clonotypes (frequency above 0.001) were also detected in blood, suggesting blood repertoires may reflect thyroid immune responses.

The CDR3 goes from the cysteine to the phenylalanine over 17 residues. Only CDR3 DNA is held: 51 bases, read in frame from base 1. V has 1 base trimmed and J has 1 base trimmed; junction bases matching no gene number 9. The germline V gene supplies CDR1 MGHRA and CDR2 YSYEKL. In the ophthalmopathy patients, disease was moderately to severely active, with a Clinical Activity Score of 3 or more, a NOSPECS grade of 4 or more, and a duration of less than 3 months. Exclusion was applied to patients with uncontrolled infections, other autoimmune diseases, pregnancy or lactation. Clinical symptoms, serum thyroxine and TRAb, thyroid ultrasound, and orbital computed tomography formed the basis for the diagnoses. PBMCs were isolated from 10 ml of fresh peripheral blood by Ficoll-Paque density gradient centrifugation. Trizol reagent was used to extract total RNA, and RNA quality was then checked on an Agilent 2100 Bioanalyzer.

The table lists this clonotype with a few counts. Its antigen is not yet known. No per-base quality is available; no much larger clone lies one base away. TCR beta CDR3 regions were amplified from RNA transcripts. A first-round RT-PCR of the TCR CDR3 used the HTBI primer set with the Qiagen OneStep RT-PCR kit. Libraries were constructed in a second round of multiplex PCR, after which size selection and purification were carried out. Libraries were sequenced paired-end with 100 bp reads on an Illumina HiSeq2000. The paper's processing steps were these. SOAPnuke was used to process the raw data, removing reads that contained adapters or uncalled bases, had a mean Phred below 15, or lacked an exact match to the constant primer or identifier. COPE v1.2.5 was used to merge the high-quality paired reads, and each unique nucleotide sequence was defined as a clonotype. Clonotypes were aligned to IMGT TRBV, TRBD and TRBJ reference segments using MiTCR v1.1. The analysis included only V-J combinations with a frequency above 0.0001, which together covered around 99% of the repertoires. The TCS score was defined as F50 (clonal expansion) divided by E x V (chaos), with BLOSUM62-based TCRdist calculated between CDR3 peptides within each V-J. Welch's t-statistics and random forest reduced roughly 530 V-J features to roughly 13, which were used in a naive Bayes classifier (R e1071). The similarity between thyroid and blood repertoires was quantified using the Morisita-Horn index. TCRdb trimmed the raw reads at Q25, called clones with MiXCR and kept productive beta chains. Each CDR3 protein appears once, grouped with its most common genes and DNA. These V and J calls rely on TCRdb rather than the paper's analysis. Present in this sample are hundreds of thousands of distinct CDR3 sequences, under 15% of which were seen just once. Together, the top ten hold 3.5% to 4.5% of the sample.

Sequenced input: blood. The sequence links TRBV4-1 to TRBJ2-5; TRBD2 agrees with 7 junctional bases. The TCR was taken from a woman aged 40-49 years with Graves' ophthalmopathy. Read as DNA, the sequence is TGCGCCAGCAGCCAAGGAGCGGGACTACCGATCCAAGAGACCCAGTACTTC. The translation is CASSQGAGLPIQETQYF.